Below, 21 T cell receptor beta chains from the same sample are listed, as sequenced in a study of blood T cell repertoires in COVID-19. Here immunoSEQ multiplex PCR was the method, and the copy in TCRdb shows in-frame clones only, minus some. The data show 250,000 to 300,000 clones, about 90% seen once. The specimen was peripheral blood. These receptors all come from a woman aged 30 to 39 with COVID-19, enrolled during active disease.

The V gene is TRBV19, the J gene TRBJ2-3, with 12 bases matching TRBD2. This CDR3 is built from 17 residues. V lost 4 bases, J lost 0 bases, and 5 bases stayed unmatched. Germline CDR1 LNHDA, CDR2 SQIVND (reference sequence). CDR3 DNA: TGTGCCAGTAGTACCGGACTAGCGGGGCCTAGCACAGATACGCAGTATTTT. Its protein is CASSTGLAGPSTDTQYF.

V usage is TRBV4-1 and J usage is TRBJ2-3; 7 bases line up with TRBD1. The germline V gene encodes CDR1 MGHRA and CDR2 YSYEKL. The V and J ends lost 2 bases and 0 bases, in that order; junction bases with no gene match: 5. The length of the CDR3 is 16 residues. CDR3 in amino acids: CASSQRGGASTDTQYF. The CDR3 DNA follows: TGCGCCAGCAGCCAACGAGGGGGCGCGAGCACAGATACGCAGTATTTT.

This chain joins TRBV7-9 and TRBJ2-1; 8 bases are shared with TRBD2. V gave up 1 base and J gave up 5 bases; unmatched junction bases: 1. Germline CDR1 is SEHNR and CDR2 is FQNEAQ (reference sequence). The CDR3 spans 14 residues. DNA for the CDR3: TGTGCCAGCAGCTTAGTCGGGGGGGACAATGAGCAGTTCTTC. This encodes CASSLVGGDNEQFF.

CDR3 sequence reads: CASSALAGGQDTQYF. CDR3 DNA sequence: TGTGCCAGCTCCGCACTAGCGGGGGGGCAGGATACGCAGTATTTT. The rearrangement joins TRBV18 to TRBJ2-3; TRBD2 aligns across 13 bases. The CDR3 totals 15 residues. The germline V gene has CDR1 KGHSH and CDR2 LQKENI. Germline trimming cut 6 bases from V and 6 bases from J; bases unmatched to any gene: 6. Full variable domain (rest looked up from reference TRBV18 and TRBJ2-3): NAGVMQNPRHLVRRRGQEARLRCSPMKGHSHVYWYRQLPEEGLKFMVYLQKENIIDESGMPKERFSAEFPKEGPSILRIQQVVRGDSAAYFCASSALAGGQDTQYFGPGTRLTVL.

CDR3 DNA sequence: TGTGCCAGCACCTCTAGCGGGGGGACCTACGAGCAGTACTTC. Residues: CASTSSGGTYEQYF. The chain recombines TRBV7-8 with TRBJ2-7, with 11 bases that match TRBD2. V shed 7 bases, J shed 2 bases, and the junction held 4 bases outside the gene matches. CDR3 length equals 14 residues. Germline V gene data show CDR1 as SGHVS and CDR2 as FQNEAQ.

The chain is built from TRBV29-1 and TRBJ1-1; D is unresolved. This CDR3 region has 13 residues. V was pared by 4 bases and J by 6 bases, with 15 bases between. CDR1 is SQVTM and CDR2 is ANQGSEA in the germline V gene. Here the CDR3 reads CSVANLEMAEAFF. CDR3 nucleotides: TGCAGCGTTGCGAACTTAGAGATGGCTGAAGCTTTCTTT. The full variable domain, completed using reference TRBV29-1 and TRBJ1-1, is SAVISQKPSRDICQRGTSLTIQCQVDSQVTMMFWYRQQPGQSLTLIATANQGSEATYESGFVIDKFPISRPNLTFSTLTVSNMSPEDSSIYLCSVANLEMAEAFFGQGTRLTVV.

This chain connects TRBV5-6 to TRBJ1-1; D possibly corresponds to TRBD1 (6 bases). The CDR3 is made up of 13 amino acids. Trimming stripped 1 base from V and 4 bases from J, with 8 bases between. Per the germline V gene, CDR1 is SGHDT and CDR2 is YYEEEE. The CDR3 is CASSLPGATEAFF. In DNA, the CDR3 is TGTGCCAGCAGCTTGCCAGGGGCCACTGAAGCTTTCTTT. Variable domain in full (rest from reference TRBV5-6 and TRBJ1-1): DAGVTQSPTHLIKTRGQQVTLRCSPKSGHDTVSWYQQALGQGPQFIFQYYEEEERQRGNFPDRFSGHQFPNYSSELNVNALLLGDSALYLCASSLPGATEAFFGQGTRLTVV.

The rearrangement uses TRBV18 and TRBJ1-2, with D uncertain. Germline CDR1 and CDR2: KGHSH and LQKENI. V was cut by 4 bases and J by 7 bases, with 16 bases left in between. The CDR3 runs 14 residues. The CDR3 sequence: CASSQDLGRSGYTF. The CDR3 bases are TGTGCCAGCTCACAGGACTTGGGCCGGTCTGGCTACACCTTC.

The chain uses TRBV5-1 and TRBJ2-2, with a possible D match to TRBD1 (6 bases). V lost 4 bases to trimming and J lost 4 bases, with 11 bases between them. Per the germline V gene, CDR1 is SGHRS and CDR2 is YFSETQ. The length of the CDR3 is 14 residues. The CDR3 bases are TGCGCCAGCAGCCCCGAGGGGGTCACCGGGGAGCTGTTTTTT. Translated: CASSPEGVTGELFF.

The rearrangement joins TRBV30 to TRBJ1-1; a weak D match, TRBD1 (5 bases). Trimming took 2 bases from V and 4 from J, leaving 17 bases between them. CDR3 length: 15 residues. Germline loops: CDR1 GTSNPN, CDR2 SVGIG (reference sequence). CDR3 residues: CAWSPRRGARTEAFF. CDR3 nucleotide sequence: TGTGCCTGGAGTCCGAGAAGGGGCGCCCGCACTGAAGCTTTCTTT.

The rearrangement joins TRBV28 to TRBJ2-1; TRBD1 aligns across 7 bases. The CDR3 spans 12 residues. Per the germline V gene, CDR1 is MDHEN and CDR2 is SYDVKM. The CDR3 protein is CFYPGQNNEQFF. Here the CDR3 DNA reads TGTTTTTACCCGGGACAGAACAATGAGCAGTTCTTC.

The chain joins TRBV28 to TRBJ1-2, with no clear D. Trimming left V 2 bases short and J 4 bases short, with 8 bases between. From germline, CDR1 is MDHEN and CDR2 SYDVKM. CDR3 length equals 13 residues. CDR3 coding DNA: TGTGCCAGCAGTTTAGAAACTTCCTATGGCTACACCTTC. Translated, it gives CASSLETSYGYTF.

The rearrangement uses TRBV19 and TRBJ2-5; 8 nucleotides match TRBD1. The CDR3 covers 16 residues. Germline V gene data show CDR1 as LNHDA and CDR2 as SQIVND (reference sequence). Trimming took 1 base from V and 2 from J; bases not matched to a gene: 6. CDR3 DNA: TGTGCCAGTAGTATAGCCGGACAGGGTTTACAAGAGACCCAGTACTTC. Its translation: CASSIAGQGLQETQYF.

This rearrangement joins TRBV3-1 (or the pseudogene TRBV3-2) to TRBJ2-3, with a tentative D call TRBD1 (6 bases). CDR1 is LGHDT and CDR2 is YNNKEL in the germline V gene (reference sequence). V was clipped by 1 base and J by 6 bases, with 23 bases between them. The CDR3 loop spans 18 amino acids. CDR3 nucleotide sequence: TGTGCCAGCAGCCAAGGGGGCAGGGGACGGAGCTCGGCGGATACGCAGTATTTT. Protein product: CASSQGGRGRSSADTQYF.

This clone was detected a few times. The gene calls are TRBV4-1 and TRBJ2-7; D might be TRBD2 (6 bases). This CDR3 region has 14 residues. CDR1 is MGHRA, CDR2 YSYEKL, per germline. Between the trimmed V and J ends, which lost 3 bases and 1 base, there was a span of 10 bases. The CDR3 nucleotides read TGCGCCAGCAGCCATTATGCGGGGTCCTACGAGCAGTACTTC. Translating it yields CASSHYAGSYEQYF.

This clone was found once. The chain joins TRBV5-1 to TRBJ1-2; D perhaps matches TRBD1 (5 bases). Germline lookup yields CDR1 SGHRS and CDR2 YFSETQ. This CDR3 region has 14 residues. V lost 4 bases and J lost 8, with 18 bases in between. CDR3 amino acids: CASSPEPVGRGYTF. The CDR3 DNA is TGCGCCAGCAGCCCCGAACCGGTGGGGCGGGGCTACACCTTC.

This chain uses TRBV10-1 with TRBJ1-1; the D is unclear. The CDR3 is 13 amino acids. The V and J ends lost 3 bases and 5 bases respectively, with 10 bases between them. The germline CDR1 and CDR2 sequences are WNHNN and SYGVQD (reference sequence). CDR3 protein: CASSDNRGTEAFF. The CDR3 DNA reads TGCGCCAGCAGTGATAACAGAGGGACTGAAGCTTTCTTT.

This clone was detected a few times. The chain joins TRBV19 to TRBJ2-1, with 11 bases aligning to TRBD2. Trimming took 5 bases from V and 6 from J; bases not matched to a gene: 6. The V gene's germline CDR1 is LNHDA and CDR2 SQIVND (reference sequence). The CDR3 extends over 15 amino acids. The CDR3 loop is CASSQGTSGSNEQFF. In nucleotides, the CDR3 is TGTGCCAGTAGTCAGGGGACTAGCGGATCCAATGAGCAGTTCTTC.

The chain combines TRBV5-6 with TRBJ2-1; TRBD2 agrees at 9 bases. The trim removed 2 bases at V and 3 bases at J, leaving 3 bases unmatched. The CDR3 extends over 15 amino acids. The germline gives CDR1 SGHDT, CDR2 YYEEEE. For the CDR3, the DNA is TGTGCCAGCAGCTTAGGTAGCGGGGGCTACAATGAGCAGTTCTTC. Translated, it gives CASSLGSGGYNEQFF.

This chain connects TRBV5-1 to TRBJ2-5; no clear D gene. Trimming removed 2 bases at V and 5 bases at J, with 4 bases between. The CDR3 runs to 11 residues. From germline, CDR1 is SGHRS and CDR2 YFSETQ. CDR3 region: CASSFRETQYF. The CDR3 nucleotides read TGCGCCAGCAGCTTTCGGGAGACCCAGTACTTC. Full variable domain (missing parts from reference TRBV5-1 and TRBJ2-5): KAGVTQTPRYLIKTRGQQVTLSCSPISGHRSVSWYQQTPGQGLQFLFEYFSETQRNKGNFPGRFSGRQFSNSRSEMNVSTLELGDSALYLCASSFRETQYFGPGTRLLVL.

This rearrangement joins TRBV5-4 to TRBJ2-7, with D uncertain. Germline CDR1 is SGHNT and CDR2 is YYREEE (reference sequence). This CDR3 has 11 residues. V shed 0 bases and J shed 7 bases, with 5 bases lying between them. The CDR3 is CASSLGGEQYF. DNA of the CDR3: TGTGCCAGCAGCTTGGGAGGTGAGCAGTACTTC.